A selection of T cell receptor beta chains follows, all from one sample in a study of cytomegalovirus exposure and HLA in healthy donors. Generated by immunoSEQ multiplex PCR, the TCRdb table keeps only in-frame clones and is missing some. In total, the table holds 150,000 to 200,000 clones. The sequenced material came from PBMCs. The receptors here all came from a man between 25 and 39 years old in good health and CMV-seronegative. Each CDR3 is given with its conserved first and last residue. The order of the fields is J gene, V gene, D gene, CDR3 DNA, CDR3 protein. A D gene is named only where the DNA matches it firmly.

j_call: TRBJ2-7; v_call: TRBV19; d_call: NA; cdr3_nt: TGTGCCAGTAGTATAATGCACAGCTCCTACGAGCAGTACTTC; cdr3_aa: CASSIMHSSYEQYF
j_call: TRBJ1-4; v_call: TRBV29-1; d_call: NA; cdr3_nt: TGCAGCGTTGATGGAGGGTCAACTAATGAAAAACTGTTTTTT; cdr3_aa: CSVDGGSTNEKLFF
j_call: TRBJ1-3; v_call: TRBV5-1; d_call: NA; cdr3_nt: TGCGCCAGCAGAACGGAGTCTGGAAACACCATATATTTT; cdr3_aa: CASRTESGNTIYF
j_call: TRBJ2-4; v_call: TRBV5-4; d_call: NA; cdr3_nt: TGTGCCAGCAGCTGGGGGCGTGACGTCTCTAACATTCAGTACTTC; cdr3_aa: CASSWGRDVSNIQYF
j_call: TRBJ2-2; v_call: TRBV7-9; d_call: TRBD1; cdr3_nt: TGTGCCAGCAGGCTGACAGGGTCGAACACCGGGGAGCTGTTTTTT; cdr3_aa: CASRLTGSNTGELFF
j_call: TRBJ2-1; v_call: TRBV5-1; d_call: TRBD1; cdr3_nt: TGCGCCAGCAGCTTATTAGGACAGGGGAACAATGAGCAGTTCTTC; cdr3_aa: CASSLLGQGNNEQFF
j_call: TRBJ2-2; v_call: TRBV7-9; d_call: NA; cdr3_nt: TGTGCCAGCAGCCCTACCCAGGGGTCTGGCACCGGGGAGCTGTTTTTT; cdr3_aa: CASSPTQGSGTGELFF
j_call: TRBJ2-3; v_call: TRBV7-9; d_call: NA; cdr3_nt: TGTGCCAGCAGCTTAGTCAGGGGAACAGATACGCAGTATTTT; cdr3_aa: CASSLVRGTDTQYF
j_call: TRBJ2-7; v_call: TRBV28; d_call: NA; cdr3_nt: TGTGCCAGCAGTTTCTGGGCAACCCACGAGCAGTACTTC; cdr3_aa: CASSFWATHEQYF
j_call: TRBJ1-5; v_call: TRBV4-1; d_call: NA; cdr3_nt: TGCGCCAGCAGCCATTTGACAGGTTCTAATCAGCCCCAGCATTTT; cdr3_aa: CASSHLTGSNQPQHF
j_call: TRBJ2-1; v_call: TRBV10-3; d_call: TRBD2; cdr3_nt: TGTGCCATCGGGAGGACCGGGACTACGACTAACAATGAGCAGTTCTTC; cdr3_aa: CAIGRTGTTTNNEQFF
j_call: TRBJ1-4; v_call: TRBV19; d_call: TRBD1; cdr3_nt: TGTGCCAGTAGTCTATCGGGGACAGGGGTTGAAAAACTGTTTTTT; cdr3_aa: CASSLSGTGVEKLFF
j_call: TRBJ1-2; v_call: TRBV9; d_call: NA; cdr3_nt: TGTGCCAGCAGCGCGACTGGACAGATCTATGGCTACACCTTC; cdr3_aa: CASSATGQIYGYTF
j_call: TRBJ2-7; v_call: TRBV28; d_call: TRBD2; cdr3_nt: TGTGCCAGCAGTTCGGTAATGGCGGCTAGCGGGAGAAACGAGCAGTACTTC; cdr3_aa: CASSSVMAASGRNEQYF
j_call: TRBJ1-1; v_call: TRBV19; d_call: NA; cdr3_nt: TGTGCCAGTAGTATCTTCTTGGGGCAGAACACTGAAGCTTTCTTT; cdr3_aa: CASSIFLGQNTEAFF
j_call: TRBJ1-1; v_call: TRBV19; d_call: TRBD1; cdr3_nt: TGTGCCAGTAGATCCAGGGGGCCTTCGAACACTGAAGCTTTCTTT; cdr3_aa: CASRSRGPSNTEAFF
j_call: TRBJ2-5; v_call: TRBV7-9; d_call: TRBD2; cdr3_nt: TGTGCCAGCAGCTCCCCCGCCCGACTAGCGGGGGCCCAAGAGACCCAGTACTTC; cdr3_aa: CASSSPARLAGAQETQYF
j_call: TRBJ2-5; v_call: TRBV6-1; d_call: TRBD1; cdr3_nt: TGTGCCAGCAGTGCCTTGACAGGGGGCGCGAAAGAGACCCAGTACTTC; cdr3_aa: CASSALTGGAKETQYF
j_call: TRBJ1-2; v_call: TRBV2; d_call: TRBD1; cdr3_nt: TGTGCCAGCAGTGAACTTCCGGGACAGGGTACTGGCTACACCTTC; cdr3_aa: CASSELPGQGTGYTF
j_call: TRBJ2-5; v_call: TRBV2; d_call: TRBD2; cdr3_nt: TGTGCCAGCAGTGTTCAGCGTCGGGGGGAGCAGTACTTC; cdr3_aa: CASSVQRRGEQYF
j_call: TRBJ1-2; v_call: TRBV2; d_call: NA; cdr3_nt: TGTGCCAGCAGTGATCTCGACAGGTATGGCTACACCTTC; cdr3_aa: CASSDLDRYGYTF
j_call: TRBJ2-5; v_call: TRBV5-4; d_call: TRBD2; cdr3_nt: TGTGCCAGCAGCTTGGCTCGCGGGGGGATCCCAGAGACCCAGTACTTC; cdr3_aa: CASSLARGGIPETQYF
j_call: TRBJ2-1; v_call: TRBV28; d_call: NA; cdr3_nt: TGTGCCAGTGAGGGGGGGGCGCGTGAGCAGTTCTTC; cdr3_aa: CASEGGAREQFF
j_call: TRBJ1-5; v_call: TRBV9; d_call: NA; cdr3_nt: TGTGCCAGCAGCGTAGGGTCAGAATATAGCAATCAGCCCCAGCATTTT; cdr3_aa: CASSVGSEYSNQPQHF
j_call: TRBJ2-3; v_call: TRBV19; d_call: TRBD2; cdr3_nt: TGTGCCAGTAGTAACCCCCCGGGACTAGCGGGGGTGCGCTCCTTCGATGATACGCAGTATTTT; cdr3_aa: CASSNPPGLAGVRSFDDTQYF
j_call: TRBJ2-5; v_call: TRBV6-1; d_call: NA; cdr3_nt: TGTGCCAGCAGATTGGGACATCCGGAGGCGGAGACCCAGTACTTC; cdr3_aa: CASRLGHPEAETQYF
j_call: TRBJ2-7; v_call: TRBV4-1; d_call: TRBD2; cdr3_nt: TGCGCCAGCAGCCAATCTAGCGGGGGGGGAATCCTGTCCTCCTACGAGCAGTACTTC; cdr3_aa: CASSQSSGGGILSSYEQYF
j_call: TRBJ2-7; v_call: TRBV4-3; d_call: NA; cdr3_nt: TGCGCCAGCAGCCAAGATGGCGGGGCCTCCTACGAGCAGTACTTC; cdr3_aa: CASSQDGGASYEQYF
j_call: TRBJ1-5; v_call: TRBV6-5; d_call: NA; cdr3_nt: TGTGCCAGCTCCCGACAGAGCAATCAGCCCCAGCATTTT; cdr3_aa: CASSRQSNQPQHF
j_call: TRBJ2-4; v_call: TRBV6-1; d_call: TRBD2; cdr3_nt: TGTGCCAGCACGTATGGGAGGGTAGCCAAAAACATTCAGTACTTC; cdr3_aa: CASTYGRVAKNIQYF
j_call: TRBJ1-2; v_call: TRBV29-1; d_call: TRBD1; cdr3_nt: TGCAGCGTTGAGGATGCAGGGGGAGATGGCTACACCTTC; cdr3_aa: CSVEDAGGDGYTF
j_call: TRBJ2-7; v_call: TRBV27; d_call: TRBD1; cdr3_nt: TGTGCCAGCAGTAAATTATCACGGGACAGCCTTCGCGAGCAGTACTTC; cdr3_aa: CASSKLSRDSLREQYF
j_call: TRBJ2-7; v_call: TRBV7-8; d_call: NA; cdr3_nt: TGTGCCAGCAGCTTAGATCAACCCATCTACGAGCAGTACTTC; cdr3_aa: CASSLDQPIYEQYF
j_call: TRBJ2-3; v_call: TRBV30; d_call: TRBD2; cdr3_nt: TGTGCCTGGACCGGGAGGGCATCAGATACGCAGTATTTT; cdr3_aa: CAWTGRASDTQYF
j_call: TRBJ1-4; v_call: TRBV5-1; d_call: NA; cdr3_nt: TGCGCCAGCAGACCTACAGGTTCAACTAATGAAAAACTGTTTTTT; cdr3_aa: CASRPTGSTNEKLFF
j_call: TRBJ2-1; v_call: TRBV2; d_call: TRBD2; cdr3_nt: TGTGCCAGCAGTGACCCAGCGGGGGGCCTACAGTATGAGCAGTTCTTC; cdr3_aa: CASSDPAGGLQYEQFF
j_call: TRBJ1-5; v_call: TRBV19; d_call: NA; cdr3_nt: TGTGCCAGTAGTCCAGGGGTGGCCCCCAATCAGCCCCAGCATTTT; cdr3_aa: CASSPGVAPNQPQHF
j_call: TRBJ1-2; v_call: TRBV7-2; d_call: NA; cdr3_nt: TGTGCCAGCAGCTTACAGGGTCCTAACTATGGCTACACCTTC; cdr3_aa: CASSLQGPNYGYTF
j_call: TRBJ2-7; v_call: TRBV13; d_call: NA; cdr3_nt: TGTGCCAGCAGCGAACAGGCAACCTACGAGCAGTACTTC; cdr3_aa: CASSEQATYEQYF
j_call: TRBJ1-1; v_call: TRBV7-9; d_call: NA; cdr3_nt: TGTGCCAGCAGCTTACAGGGAACGAACACTGAAGCTTTCTTT; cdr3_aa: CASSLQGTNTEAFF
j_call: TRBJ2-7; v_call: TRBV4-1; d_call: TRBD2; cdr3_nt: TGCGCCAGCAGCCAATGGGAGGGCCCCGAGCAGTACTTC; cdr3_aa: CASSQWEGPEQYF
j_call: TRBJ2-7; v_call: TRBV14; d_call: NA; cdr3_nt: TGTGCCAGCAGCCAAGGTCTGGGTAGGGGGAGCCCCTACGAGCAGTACTTC; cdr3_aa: CASSQGLGRGSPYEQYF
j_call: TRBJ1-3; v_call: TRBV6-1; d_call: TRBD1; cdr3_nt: TGTGCCAGCAGTGATTTAGGACAGGTGATCTCTGGAAACACCATATATTTT; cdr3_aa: CASSDLGQVISGNTIYF
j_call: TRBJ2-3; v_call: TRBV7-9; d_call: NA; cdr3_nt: TGTGCCAGCAGCCCGTCTCTCGGCGGGGCCACAGATACGCAGTATTTT; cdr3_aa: CASSPSLGGATDTQYF
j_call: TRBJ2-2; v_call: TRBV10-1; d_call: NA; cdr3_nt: TGCGCCAGCAGTGAAACAGGGAAGGACACCGGGGAGCTGTTTTTT; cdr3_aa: CASSETGKDTGELFF
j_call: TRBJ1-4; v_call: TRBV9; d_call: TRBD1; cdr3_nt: TGTGCCAGCAGCGGCCTACAGGGGGCTAATGAAAAACTGTTTTTT; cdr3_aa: CASSGLQGANEKLFF
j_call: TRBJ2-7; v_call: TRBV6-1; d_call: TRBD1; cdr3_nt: TGTGCCAGCAGTGTACAGGGGCCATCCTACGAGCAGTACTTC; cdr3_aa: CASSVQGPSYEQYF
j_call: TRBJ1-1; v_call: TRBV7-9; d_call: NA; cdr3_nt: TGTGCCAGCAGCTTAGAAGTCGGTGTACCTGAAGCTTTCTTT; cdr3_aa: CASSLEVGVPEAFF
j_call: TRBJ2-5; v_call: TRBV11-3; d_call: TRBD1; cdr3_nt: TGTGCCAGCAGCTTCTATACAGGGGGCCGAGAGACCCAGTACTTC; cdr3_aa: CASSFYTGGRETQYF
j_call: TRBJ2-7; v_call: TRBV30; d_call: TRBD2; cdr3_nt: TGTGCCTGGATTCCCCTCCGCGGGAGGGCCGTCCACGAGCAGTACTTC; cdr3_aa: CAWIPLRGRAVHEQYF
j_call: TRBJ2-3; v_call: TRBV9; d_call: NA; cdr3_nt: TGTGCCAGCAGCCCCCCGGGGGTCACAGATACGCAGTATTTT; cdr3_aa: CASSPPGVTDTQYF
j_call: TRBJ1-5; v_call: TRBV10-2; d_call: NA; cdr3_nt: TGCGCCAGCAGCTCTATAGGAGATAGCAATCAGCCCCAGCATTTT; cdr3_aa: CASSSIGDSNQPQHF
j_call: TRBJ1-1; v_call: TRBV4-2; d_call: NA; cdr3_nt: TGTGCCAGCAGCCAGCCGGGTGAGCTAATCACTGAAGCTTTCTTT; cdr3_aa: CASSQPGELITEAFF
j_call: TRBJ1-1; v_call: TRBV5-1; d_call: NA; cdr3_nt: TGCGCCAGCAGCTTGGTACGGGGCACTGAAGCTTTCTTT; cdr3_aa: CASSLVRGTEAFF
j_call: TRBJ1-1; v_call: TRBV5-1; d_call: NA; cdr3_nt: TGCGCCAGCAGCCCCTGGGGAGGGGAGAACACTGAAGCTTTCTTT; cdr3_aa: CASSPWGGENTEAFF
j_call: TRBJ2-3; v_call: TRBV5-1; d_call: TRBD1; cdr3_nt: TGCGCCAGCAGCACCGGACAGGGCGCAGATACGCAGTATTTT; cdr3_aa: CASSTGQGADTQYF
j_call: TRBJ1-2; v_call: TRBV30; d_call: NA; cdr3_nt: TGTGCCTGGAGTGTACCAGGAGGATACACCTTC; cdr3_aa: CAWSVPGGYTF
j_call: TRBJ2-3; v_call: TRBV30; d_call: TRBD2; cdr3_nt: TGTGCCTGGAGTCCCAGCCGGGGGGGGCTGACAGATACGCAGTATTTT; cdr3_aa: CAWSPSRGGLTDTQYF